The clone carrying this TCR beta chain was counted many times. The antigen remains unidentified. This CDR3 has 16 residues. Per germline, CDR1 SGHTA and CDR2 FQGTGA. V was pared by 0 bases and J by 3 bases, with 4 bases of the junction left unmatched. This sample is drawn from a study of CD8 T cells in ankylosing spondylitis. General observations from the study: Seemingly distinctive of ankylosing spondylitis blood was a TCR beta motif formed by eight highly homologous variants. In the blood and synovial fluid of reactive arthritis, some motif variants had been previously reported.

For TCR beta, libraries came from quantitative 5'-RACE with molecular barcodes. TCRdb recomputed calls from the 5' RACE reads with MiXCR, one row per CDR3 protein. The sample includes some 130,000 distinct CDR3 sequences, about 7% of them seen just once. The J gene is TRBJ2-1, the V gene TRBV7-3, with 8 bases that match TRBD2. Sequenced sample: blood, either unsorted or a sorted T cell fraction (not recorded which). This receptor was identified in a female donor with ankylosing spondylitis or in good health (not recorded which). CDR3 nucleotides: TGTGCCAGCAGCTTAACAGGAGCGGGGGTCTACAATGAGCAGTTCTTC. The encoded protein is CASSLTGAGVYNEQFF.